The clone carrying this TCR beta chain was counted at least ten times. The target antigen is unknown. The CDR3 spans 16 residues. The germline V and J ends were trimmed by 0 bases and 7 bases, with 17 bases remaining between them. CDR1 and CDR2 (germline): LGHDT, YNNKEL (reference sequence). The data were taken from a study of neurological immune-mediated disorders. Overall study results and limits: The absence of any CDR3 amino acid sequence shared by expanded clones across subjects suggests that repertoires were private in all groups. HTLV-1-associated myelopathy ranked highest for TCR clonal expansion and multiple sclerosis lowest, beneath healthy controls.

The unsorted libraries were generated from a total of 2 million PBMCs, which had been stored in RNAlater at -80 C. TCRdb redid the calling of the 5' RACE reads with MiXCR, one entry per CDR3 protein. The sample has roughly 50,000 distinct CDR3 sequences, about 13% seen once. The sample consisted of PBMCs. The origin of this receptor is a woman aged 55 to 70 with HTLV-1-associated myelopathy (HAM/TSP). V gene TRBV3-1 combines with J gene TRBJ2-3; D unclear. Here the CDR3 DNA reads TGTGCCAGCAGCCAAGACTCTCTGGGGAATAGGAATACGCAGTATTTT. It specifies CASSQDSLGNRNTQYF.